This T cell receptor beta chain was captured in a study of immune cell composition in non-small cell lung cancer. About the study: Tumours were mainly lung adenocarcinoma or squamous cell carcinoma. Findings of the study overall: Dominant in vivo tumour-associated clones were not shown to share tumour-reactive sequences. No significant correlation existed between pack-years smoked and tumour clonality. Clones >0.5% enriched in tumour were rarer in adenocarcinoma (around 33%) than squamous (around 75%).

Normal lung was taken at the farthest possible site, at least 3 cm from tumour. Sequencing was performed with immunoSEQ multiplex PCR; in TCRdb, only in-frame clones are kept and a portion is missing. The sample has 7,500 to 10,000 clones; under 80% are singletons. After removal of 6 bases from V and 7 bases from J, the junction contained 11 bases not matched to a gene. This CDR3 is 14 amino acids long. Germline values: CDR1 SGHNT, CDR2 YYREEE (reference sequence). For this clone: Its antigen is currently unknown.

The sequence was obtained from a human donor with non-small cell lung cancer. The chain uses TRBV5-4 and TRBJ1-2; 8 bases agree with TRBD1. The sequencing input was non-adjacent lung tissue. For the CDR3, the DNA is TGTGCCAGCACGCCGGACAGGGATCATGGTGGCTACACCTTC. It specifies CASTPDRDHGGYTF.